The sequence of this TCR beta chain was determined in a study of CD4 T cells in relation to SARS-CoV-2 and coronaviruses. Study as a whole: After roughly 11 days of antigen culture, PBMC TCR beta CDR3s were sequenced. Whole-study results and caveats: Compared with monoreactive clones, crossreactive clones showed significantly weaker SARS-CoV-2 expansion.

Worth noting for this clone: Its target is unknown.

CDR1 is SGHAT and CDR2 is FQNNGV in the germline V gene. J was trimmed by 4 bases and V by 5 bases; bases with no gene match: 15. The CDR3 loop spans 19 amino acids. Naive or memory CD4+ cells were cultured 1:1 with T cell-depleted PBMCs plus CEF. Assay used: immunoSEQ multiplex PCR; TCRdb lists only in-frame clones, some missing. The repertoire holds about 36,000 clones, with 70% to 85% as singletons. The rearrangement joins TRBV11-2 to TRBJ2-2; 11 nucleotides agree with TRBD2. The source material was memory CD4+ T cells from PBMCs, cultured in vitro. The TCR sequence derives from an adult with COVID-19. DNA for the CDR3: TGTGCCAGCAGCCCGTATCTCCCTCGAGGGACTAGCGGCACCGGGGAGCTGTTTTTT. As protein: CASSPYLPRGTSGTGELFF.